Listed here are 31 T cell receptor beta chains from one sample, sequenced in a study of T cells after yellow fever vaccination. TCRdb passed the 5' RACE reads through MiXCR, listing each CDR3 protein once. The sample shows 310,000 or so distinct CDR3 sequences, around 6.8% of them seen only once. Sample: PBMCs, taken roughly 46 days after the first yellow fever vaccination. These receptors came from a man aged 18 to 30 who received the YFV17D yellow fever vaccine.

This clonotype was detected many times. The J gene is TRBJ1-1, the V gene TRBV9, with TRBD1 identical over 8 bases. The trim removed 4 bases at V and 5 bases at J, leaving 1 base unmatched. Germline-derived CDR1 and CDR2 are SGDLS and YYNGEE. The CDR3 length is 12 residues. CDR3 in amino acids: CASSRTGTEAFF. The DNA of the CDR3 is TGTGCCAGCAGCCGGACAGGGACTGAAGCTTTCTTT.

The rearrangement joins TRBV10-3 to TRBJ1-6, with 10 bases fitting TRBD1. J was trimmed by 10 bases and V by 11 bases; bases with no gene match: 8. CDR1 and CDR2 (germline): ENHRY, SYGVKD. This CDR3 comprises 13 residues. CDR3 in DNA: TGTGCCGTCCAGGGGGGACAGGGGTCACCCCTCCACTTT. The encoded protein is CAVQGGQGSPLHF.

The chain carries TRBV11-2 and TRBJ2-5; 8 positions agree with TRBD2. This CDR3 has 15 residues. Germline V gene data show CDR1 as SGHAT and CDR2 as FQNNGV. Losses at the gene ends were 5 bases for V and 3 bases for J; bases not matched to a gene: 8. The CDR3 protein is CASSPRLARKETQYF. CDR3 in DNA: TGTGCCAGCAGCCCTAGACTAGCGAGGAAAGAGACCCAGTACTTC.

The chain combines TRBV4-1 with TRBJ2-4; D unresolved. V shed 3 bases and J shed 0 bases, with 12 bases lying between them. The CDR3 extends over 16 amino acids. CDR1 is MGHRA and CDR2 is YSYEKL in the germline V gene. The DNA for the CDR3 is TGCGCCAGCAGCCATACGACTGTAATAGCCAAAAACATTCAGTACTTC. Protein sequence: CASSHTTVIAKNIQYF.

This clonotype has only a few counts. DNA of the CDR3: TGTGCCAGCAGCCAGGCGGTGAGCTCCTACGAGCAGTACTTC. Its translation is CASSQAVSSYEQYF. J is TRBJ2-7 and V is TRBV7-2; D not resolved. The CDR3 covers 14 residues. V gave up 5 bases and J gave up 0 bases, with 11 bases separating them. CDR1 SGHTA and CDR2 FQGNSA come from the germline V gene.

The chain recombines TRBV5-6 with TRBJ2-7; 7 nucleotides align to TRBD1. The CDR3 runs to 16 residues. The germline gives CDR1 SGHDT, CDR2 YYEEEE. Unmatched junction bases numbered 12, after V lost 2 bases and J lost 4 bases. CDR3 loop: CASSFQPPGQRYEQYV. DNA for the CDR3: TGTGCCAGCAGCTTCCAACCTCCGGGACAGAGATACGAGCAGTACGTC.

This clonotype was detected many times. This chain uses TRBV10-1 with TRBJ1-4; no clear D gene. The germline V gene encodes CDR1 WNHNN and CDR2 SYGVQD (reference sequence). The V gene lost 0 bases and the J gene lost 4 bases, with 6 bases spanning the gap. This CDR3 has 14 amino acids. Here the CDR3 reads CASSESASNEKLFF. The CDR3 nucleotides read TGCGCCAGCAGTGAGTCCGCGAGTAATGAAAAACTGTTTTTT.

Details on this clonotype: One end of the junction is discordant with germline, which a read error may explain. The rearrangement joins TRBV4-1 to TRBJ1-1, with D tentatively TRBD1 (5 bases). From germline, CDR1 is MGHRA and CDR2 YSYEKL. This CDR3 comprises 15 residues. CDR3 DNA: TGCGCCAGCAGACAAGTACTCGACAGGAACACTGAAGCTTTCTTT. Residues: CASRQVLDRNTEAFF.

This clonotype turned up a few times. The chain carries TRBV12-3 or TRBV12-4 and TRBJ2-3, with 12 nucleotides matching TRBD2. Losses at the gene ends were 2 bases for V and 5 bases for J; bases not matched to a gene: 2. The CDR3 is 15 residues long. The CDR3 spells CASSLLAGGQDTQYF. Written as DNA, the CDR3 is TGTGCCAGCAGTTTACTAGCGGGGGGGCAAGATACGCAGTATTTT.

This clonotype was counted between two and nine times. In nucleotides, the CDR3 is TGTGCCAGCAGTCCCGCCCGGGGAAGAGGCGCTTTCTTT. This encodes CASSPARGRGAFF. The rearrangement links TRBV12-3 or TRBV12-4 to TRBJ1-1; D not certain. The CDR3 contains 13 residues. Trimming removed 5 bases at V and 11 bases at J, with 18 bases between.

This clonotype was seen ten or more times. The chain uses TRBV5-1 and TRBJ2-7; no firm D call. CDR3 length: 12 residues. V lost 3 bases to trimming and J lost 2 bases, with 6 bases between them. Germline V gene data show CDR1 as SGHRS and CDR2 as YFSETQ. The CDR3 here is CASSSQTYEQYF. The CDR3 region has the DNA TGCGCCAGCAGCTCCCAAACCTACGAGCAGTACTTC.

This clonotype occurred a few times. The rearrangement joins TRBV4-3 to TRBJ1-3; D remains ambiguous. The V end was cut by 0 bases, the J end by 0 bases, with 9 bases between. CDR1 is LGHNA, CDR2 YSLEER, per germline. CDR3 length equals 16 residues. CDR3 residues: CASSQDVVFSGNTIYF. The CDR3 region has the DNA TGCGCCAGCAGCCAAGATGTCGTCTTCTCTGGAAACACCATATATTTT.

V is TRBV12-3 or TRBV12-4 and J is TRBJ2-3; 9 nucleotides agree with TRBD2. The CDR3 length is 19 residues. The V gene end was trimmed by 2 bases and the J gene end by 0 bases; junction bases not matched to a gene: 12. CDR3 residues: CASSLWRGGIILSTDTQYF. DNA for the CDR3: TGTGCCAGCAGTTTATGGCGGGGGGGTATAATACTAAGCACAGATACGCAGTATTTT.

This rearrangement joins TRBV27 to TRBJ2-7, with D possibly TRBD1 on 5 matching bases. The germline V gene has CDR1 MNHEY and CDR2 SMNVEV (reference sequence). The CDR3 totals 13 residues. V shed 4 bases and J shed 5 bases, with 12 bases lying between them. The CDR3 here is CASSYQGTHEQYF. Here the CDR3 DNA reads TGTGCCAGCAGTTACCAGGGTACCCACGAGCAGTACTTC.

This clonotype has a handful of counts. This rearrangement joins TRBV20-1 to TRBJ1-5; no clear D. The CDR3 covers 13 residues. Per the germline V gene, CDR1 is DFQATT and CDR2 is SNEGSKA (reference sequence). The V gene lost 7 bases and the J gene lost 6 bases, with 16 bases spanning the gap. The CDR3 DNA sequence: TGCAGTGGGGCCTTAGGGTCGGGTCAGCCCCAGCATTTT. Protein product: CSGALGSGQPQHF.

This clonotype appeared a few times. The chain couples TRBV14 to TRBJ2-7; 9 bases line up with TRBD1. The trim removed 0 bases at V and 7 bases at J, leaving 1 base unmatched. The CDR3 spans 13 residues. Germline CDR1 is SGHDN and CDR2 is FVKESK. CDR3 amino acids: CASSQEDRGEQYF. DNA of the CDR3: TGTGCCAGCAGCCAAGAGGACAGGGGTGAGCAGTACTTC.

This clonotype has a handful of counts. The genes are TRBV9 and TRBJ2-1, with 8 bases fitting TRBD2. Germline CDR1 SGDLS, CDR2 YYNGEE. The ends lost 1 base at V and 6 bases at J; junction bases unmatched: 6. This CDR3 has 15 residues. The CDR3: CASSVRGLGRNEQFF. Written as DNA, the CDR3 is TGTGCCAGCAGCGTAAGGGGACTAGGACGCAATGAGCAGTTCTTC.

The V gene is TRBV20-1, the J gene TRBJ2-5; D not certain. With 2 bases removed from V and 4 bases from J, the gap between germline ends came to 11 bases. The germline V gene encodes CDR1 DFQATT and CDR2 SNEGSKA (reference sequence). The length of the CDR3 is 13 residues. DNA for the CDR3: TGCAGTGCTAGATTCTCGTGGTTAGAGACCCAGTACTTC. Protein sequence: CSARFSWLETQYF.

V and J are TRBV10-3 and TRBJ2-3; TRBD2 agrees at 8 bases. This CDR3 region has 16 residues. J gave up 0 bases and V 10 bases, and 12 bases lay outside the gene matches. Per the germline V gene, CDR1 is ENHRY and CDR2 is SYGVKD. The CDR3 nucleotides are TGTGCCACGGGGGCCCGGGGGGGAATTAGCACAGATACGCAGTATTTT. Translation gives CATGARGGISTDTQYF.

V usage is TRBV10-3 and J usage is TRBJ2-1; no clear D gene. Germline CDR1 is ENHRY and CDR2 is SYGVKD. The length of the CDR3 is 13 residues. Trimming left V 8 bases short and J 5 bases short, with 13 bases between. The CDR3 reads CAIGPLQNNEQFF. The CDR3 coding sequence is TGTGCCATCGGCCCTCTCCAAAACAATGAGCAGTTCTTC.

In DNA, the CDR3 is TGTGCCAGCAGCCCACAGTGGGGCAGCGCCGGGGAGCTGTTTTTT. This sequence encodes CASSPQWGSAGELFF. The chain has TRBV6-1 and TRBJ2-2, with D perhaps TRBD1 (5 bases). The V and J ends lost 6 bases and 6 bases respectively, with 17 bases between them. This CDR3 is 15 amino acids long. Germline-derived CDR1 and CDR2 are MNHNS and SASEGT.

This clonotype has only a few counts. The chain has TRBV6-1 and TRBJ1-1; D gene unclear. Trimming stripped 6 bases from V and 7 bases from J, with 15 bases between. Germline-derived CDR1 and CDR2 are MNHNS and SASEGT. CDR3 length: 13 residues. The CDR3 loop is CASSLRIHVEAFF. The CDR3 nucleotides are TGTGCCAGCAGCCTCCGAATACACGTTGAAGCTTTCTTT.

The chain links TRBV20-1 to TRBJ1-5; tentatively, D is TRBD1 (5 bases). The CDR3 is made up of 14 amino acids. Germline V gene data show CDR1 as DFQATT and CDR2 as SNEGSKA (reference sequence). V shed 4 bases and J shed 0 bases, with 10 bases lying between them. CDR3: CSAMPGGSNQPQHF. The DNA of the CDR3 is TGCAGTGCTATGCCCGGGGGTAGCAATCAGCCCCAGCATTTT.

Only a few counts were recorded for this clonotype. V is TRBV5-1 and J is TRBJ2-1, with D perhaps given as TRBD1 or TRBD2 (5 bases each). V lost 4 bases to trimming and J lost 5 bases, with 16 bases between them. This CDR3 is built from 15 residues. In germline, CDR1 is SGHRS, CDR2 YFSETQ. The CDR3 sequence: CASSRQPAGDNEQFF. In DNA, the CDR3 is TGCGCCAGCAGCAGACAGCCAGCCGGGGACAATGAGCAGTTCTTC.

The chain recombines TRBV3-1 with TRBJ1-2; TRBD1 is a possible D gene (5 bases). The V gene's germline CDR1 is LGHDT and CDR2 YNNKEL (reference sequence). Trimming left V 4 bases short and J 3 bases short, with 12 bases between. The CDR3 sequence is 14 residues long. The CDR3 coding sequence is TGTGCCAGCAGCCTCAAGGGGCACGACTATGGCTACACCTTC. Its translation is CASSLKGHDYGYTF.

This clonotype was found a few times. V usage is TRBV2 and J usage is TRBJ1-2, with 7 bases aligning to TRBD1. There are 13 residues in the CDR3. Germline CDR1 is SNHLY and CDR2 is FYNNEI. The ends lost 4 bases at V and 6 bases at J; junction bases unmatched: 5. The CDR3 region has the DNA TGTGCCAGCAGTGTCGACAGGGAGGATGGCTACACCTTC. Its protein is CASSVDREDGYTF.

V and J are TRBV24-1 and TRBJ2-3; the D gene could be TRBD1 or TRBD2 (6 bases each). V lost 3 bases, J lost 1 base, and 16 bases lay in between. This CDR3 is built from 17 residues. In germline, CDR1 is KGHDR, CDR2 SFDVKD. The CDR3 bases are TGTGCCACCAGTGATCTCCTTCACAGGGAGGGCACAGATACGCAGTATTTT. This gives the protein CATSDLLHREGTDTQYF.

J is TRBJ2-3 and V is TRBV10-3; D is undetermined. Trimming removed 4 bases at V and 0 bases at J, with 5 bases between. Germline loops: CDR1 ENHRY, CDR2 SYGVKD. CDR3 size: 13 residues. The CDR3 sequence: CAISVSSTDTQYF. CDR3 DNA sequence: TGTGCCATCAGTGTATCTAGCACAGATACGCAGTATTTT.

This rearrangement joins TRBV6-5 to TRBJ2-5, with 10 bases aligning to TRBD2. The ends lost 2 bases at V and 5 bases at J; junction bases unmatched: 5. Germline CDR1 MNHEY, CDR2 SVGAGI. CDR3 length: 15 amino acids. This chain's CDR3 is CASSYNSGGRETQYF. CDR3 nucleotide sequence: TGTGCCAGCAGTTACAATAGCGGGGGGAGGGAGACCCAGTACTTC.

V gene TRBV6-5 combines with J gene TRBJ2-3; D unclear. The germline gives CDR1 MNHEY, CDR2 SVGAGI. The length of the CDR3 is 15 residues. V was shortened by 2 bases and J by 2 bases, with 11 bases between the two germline ends. The chain's CDR3 is CASSYQAGVTDTQYF. The DNA for the CDR3 is TGTGCCAGCAGTTACCAGGCTGGTGTCACAGATACGCAGTATTTT.

This clonotype was observed a few times. The rearrangement links TRBV24-1 to TRBJ1-5; perhaps TRBD1 as D (6 bases). The V gene's germline CDR1 is KGHDR and CDR2 SFDVKD. V was pared by 6 bases and J by 6 bases, with 11 bases between. The length of the CDR3 is 13 residues. The CDR3 bases are TGTGCCACCAGTCAGGGGCACCGTCAGCCCCAGCATTTT. Translating gives CATSQGHRQPQHF.